These 30 T cell receptor beta chains came from one sample sequenced in a study of blood T cells in healthy people across ages. A J-beta primer mix and a sample-barcoded 5' primer were used in a second PCR of about 6 to 12 cycles. TCRdb reanalysed the 5' RACE reads using MiXCR and keeps one entry per CDR3 protein. The data hold hundreds of thousands of distinct CDR3 sequences, with 25% to 35% observed a single time. Sequencing was done on a sample of blood. Source of these receptors: a woman of 80 years or more in good health.

The chain couples TRBV18 to TRBJ2-7, with 7 bases that match TRBD2. Germline loops: CDR1 KGHSH, CDR2 LQKENI. CDR3 length: 14 residues. V trimming: 3 bases; J trimming: 7 bases; junction bases outside the gene matches: 9. The CDR3 is CASSPSGFRREQYF. The CDR3 DNA reads TGTGCCAGCTCACCTAGCGGGTTCAGAAGGGAGCAGTACTTC.

This clonotype was seen ten or more times. The chain recombines TRBV6-5 with TRBJ2-3, with 8 bases identical to TRBD2. The V and J ends lost 6 bases and 0 bases, in that order; junction bases with no gene match: 8. Germline CDR1 and CDR2: MNHEY and SVGAGI. The CDR3 has 16 amino acids. CDR3 bases: TGTGCCAGCAGGCTTAGCGGGGCCTTTAGCACAGATACGCAGTATTTT. Translated, it gives CASRLSGAFSTDTQYF.

The J gene is TRBJ2-3, the V gene TRBV6-2 or TRBV6-3, with 11 bases matching TRBD2. The CDR3 extends over 17 amino acids. The trim removed 2 bases at V and 1 base at J, leaving 5 bases unmatched. Germline lookup yields CDR1 MNHEY and CDR2 SVGEGT. This CDR3 reads CASSYPTTSGGTDTQYF. CDR3 nucleotide sequence: TGTGCCAGCAGTTACCCTACGACTAGCGGGGGCACAGATACGCAGTATTTT.

Turning to this clonotype: One base away lies a much larger clone, so this may be a sequencing read error. The chain combines TRBV18 with TRBJ2-3; no definite D call. This CDR3 has 12 residues. Germline loops: CDR1 KGHSH, CDR2 LQKENI. The CDR3 here is CAGSPSSDSGYF. As DNA, the CDR3 is TGTGCCGGCTCACCCAGTTCAGACTCAGGGTATTTT.

On this clonotype: A read error may be the cause here, since a much bigger clone is one base away. The CDR3 region is CASSLGLLRSGYTF. For the CDR3, the DNA is TGTGCCAGCAGCTTAGGTCTTCTTAGGAGCGGCTACACCTTC. The V and J genes are TRBV7-2 and TRBJ1-2; D gene uncertain. V lost 1 base and J 8 bases, leaving 14 bases between the germline ends. The germline CDR1 and CDR2 sequences are SGHTA and FQGNSA. The CDR3 contains 14 residues.

Worth noting for this clonotype: A much larger clone is a single base away; this may be a read error. This chain uses TRBV6-2 or TRBV6-3 with TRBJ2-7; the match to TRBD2 covers 8 bases. The J call may be in error: the DNA end matches TRBJ2-5 better. Germline CDR1 and CDR2: MNHEY and SVGEGT. There are 13 residues in the CDR3. The CDR3 sequence is CASRPGGGETQYF. CDR3 DNA: TGTGCCAGCAGGCCCGGGGGGGGAGAGACCCAGTACTTC.

In this sample, this clonotype turned up many times. The chain uses TRBV10-2 and TRBJ2-7; D is unclear. CDR1 is WSHSY and CDR2 is SAAADI in the germline V gene. V lost 3 bases to trimming and J lost 4 bases, with 4 bases between them. CDR3 length: 11 amino acids. CDR3 protein: CASSDQYEQYF. CDR3 nucleotide sequence: TGCGCCAGCAGTGATCAGTACGAGCAGTACTTC.

This clonotype occurred many times. The V gene is TRBV3-1, the J gene TRBJ1-6; D possibly corresponds to TRBD1 (5 bases). The CDR3 spans 18 residues. The germline CDR1 and CDR2 sequences are LGHDT and YNNKEL (reference sequence). Trimming removed 1 base at V and 4 bases at J, with 17 bases between. CDR3 in DNA: TGTGCCAGCAGCCAAGTCGCTGGACCGGGGGGATATAATTCACCCCTCCACTTT. Amino acid sequence: CASSQVAGPGGYNSPLHF. Full variable domain (rest looked up from reference TRBV3-1 and TRBJ1-6): DTAVSQTPKYLVTQMGNDKSIKCEQNLGHDTMYWYKQDSKKFLKIMFSYNNKELIINETVPNRFSPKSPDKAHLNLHINSLELGDSAVYFCASSQVAGPGGYNSPLHFGNGTRLTVT.

In this sample, this clonotype turned up many times. The rearrangement links TRBV6-2 or TRBV6-3 to TRBJ2-3; 14 positions match TRBD2. Per germline, CDR1 MNHEY and CDR2 SVGEGT. The CDR3 is 18 amino acids. V lost 7 bases and J lost 2; bases outside the gene matches: 11. The DNA of the CDR3 is TGTGCCAGCACCACCCGGACTAGCGGGGGGCACATCACAGATACGCAGTATTTT. It encodes CASTTRTSGGHITDTQYF.

The rearrangement joins TRBV6-4 to TRBJ2-5, with 11 bases matching TRBD2. Losses at the gene ends were 6 bases for V and 11 bases for J; bases not matched to a gene: 14. The germline gives CDR1 MRHNA, CDR2 SNTAGT. The CDR3 extends over 15 amino acids. Here the CDR3 reads CASRAGLAGKDEQYF. In DNA, the CDR3 is TGTGCCAGCAGGGCTGGACTAGCGGGTAAAGATGAGCAGTACTTC.

This clonotype was seen only a few times. The chain joins TRBV5-1 to TRBJ2-2, with 7 bases lining up with TRBD1. The CDR3 runs 15 residues. The germline gives CDR1 SGHRS, CDR2 YFSETQ. Trimming at V came to 5 bases and at J to 5 bases, leaving 9 bases not matched to a gene. The CDR3 DNA reads as TGCGCCAGCAGAAGACAGGGTTCAACAACCGGGGAGCTGTTTTTT. Protein product: CASRRQGSTTGELFF.

In its sample, this clonotype was seen a few times. The chain links TRBV3-1 to TRBJ2-1; 9 positions agree with TRBD2. The germline V gene encodes CDR1 LGHDT and CDR2 YNNKEL (reference sequence). The length of the CDR3 is 15 residues. V shed 5 bases, J shed 4 bases, and the junction held 6 bases outside the gene matches. This CDR3 reads CASSARGGIYNEQFF. The CDR3 region has the DNA TGTGCCAGCAGCGCGCGGGGGGGGATTTACAATGAGCAGTTCTTC.

The table lists this clonotype with a few counts. This rearrangement joins TRBV6-5 to TRBJ2-3, with 8 bases aligning to TRBD2. The CDR3 has 14 amino acids. V trimming: 8 bases; J trimming: 0 bases; junction bases outside the gene matches: 4. CDR1 is MNHEY and CDR2 is SVGAGI in the germline V gene. CDR3 coding DNA: TGTGCCAGCCGGACTAGCCGCAGCACAGATACGCAGTATTTT. Encoded protein: CASRTSRSTDTQYF.

This clonotype was counted at least ten times. This chain uses TRBV6-5 with TRBJ2-4; D might be TRBD2 (7 bases). The CDR3 totals 14 residues. The V gene's germline CDR1 is MNHEY and CDR2 SVGAGI. V lost 5 bases to trimming and J lost 7 bases, with 15 bases between them. The CDR3 DNA follows: TGTGCCAGCAGTCCGGAACAGGGAGGGAACATTCAGTACTTC. This sequence encodes CASSPEQGGNIQYF.

This clonotype was picked up a small number of times. V is TRBV11-2 and J is TRBJ2-7; 8 bases align to TRBD2. V lost 5 bases, J lost 1 base, and 10 bases stayed unmatched. Germline V gene lookup returns CDR1 SGHAT and CDR2 FQNNGV. The CDR3 consists of 16 residues. CDR3 residues: CASSAQTSVGSYEQYF. The CDR3, as DNA: TGTGCCAGCAGCGCTCAGACTAGCGTGGGGTCCTACGAGCAGTACTTC.

This clonotype has only a few counts. This CDR3 reads CASSQVMPTGGSGELFF. CDR3 in DNA: TGCGCCAGCAGCCAAGTTATGCCGACAGGGGGCTCCGGGGAGCTGTTTTTT. The chain is built from TRBV4-3 and TRBJ2-2, with 10 positions matching TRBD1. CDR1 and CDR2 (germline): LGHNA, YSLEER. Trimming cost V 1 base and J 6 bases; bases outside gene matches: 8. The CDR3 totals 17 residues.

About this clonotype itself: Given a much more abundant clone one base away, this may be a read error. The rearrangement uses TRBV7-2 and TRBJ2-2; tentatively, D is TRBD2 (6 bases). The CDR3 consists of 15 residues. CDR1 is SGHTA, CDR2 FQGNSA, per germline. With 5 bases removed from V and 6 bases from J, the gap between germline ends came to 16 bases. CDR3 in DNA: TGTGCCAGCAGCCCCGGACGGACTAACGCCGGGGAGCTGTTTTTT. This translates into CASSPGRTNAGELFF.

This clonotype appeared a few times. This chain connects TRBV28 to TRBJ1-6; no clear D gene. The CDR3 is 15 residues long. V was clipped by 6 bases and J by 2 bases, with 11 bases between them. Germline values: CDR1 MDHEN, CDR2 SYDVKM. The CDR3 bases are TGTGCCAGCAGGTCAGGTGGAGCCTATAATTCACCCCTCCACTTT. The encoded protein is CASRSGGAYNSPLHF.

Turning to this clonotype: A much larger clone lies a single base off, so this may be a read error. J is TRBJ2-5 and V is TRBV24-1; TRBD1 matches at 10 bases. The CDR3 loop spans 15 amino acids. The germline gives CDR1 KGHDR, CDR2 SFDVKD. J lost 5 bases, V lost 2 bases, and 4 bases had no gene match. The CDR3 region is CATSDSGQGGETQYF. CDR3 coding DNA: TGTGCCACCAGTGATTCCGGACAGGGGGGGGAGACCCAGTACTTC.

On this clonotype: It may be a read error: a sequence one base away is much more abundant. The V call is TRBV6-5, the J call TRBJ1-2, with D tentatively TRBD1 (5 bases). Germline CDR1 MNHEY, CDR2 SVGAGI. Trimming left V 5 bases short and J 8 bases short, with 18 bases between. The CDR3 runs to 14 residues. The chain's CDR3 is CASSRPPPGEGYTF. The CDR3 DNA reads TGTGCCAGCAGTCGACCGCCGCCGGGGGAGGGCTACACCTTC.

On this clonotype: A much larger clone differs by one base, so this may be a read error. The gene calls are TRBV4-1 and TRBJ2-1; D is unclear. The V gene lost 1 base and the J gene lost 5 bases, with 15 bases spanning the gap. The CDR3 covers 16 residues. Germline CDR1 and CDR2: MGHRA and YSYEKL. CDR3 protein: CASSQVVTPGDNEQFF. The CDR3 nucleotides read TGCGCCAGCAGCCAAGTAGTAACACCGGGTGACAATGAGCAGTTCTTC.

The table lists this clonotype with a few counts. The J gene is TRBJ2-7, the V gene TRBV7-2; TRBD1 matches 10 bases. Trimming removed 4 bases from V and 7 bases from J; junction bases left unmatched: 13. Germline CDR1 SGHTA, CDR2 FQGNSA. This CDR3 has 16 residues. CDR3 residues: CASSSAPGTGDHEQYF. CDR3 DNA: TGTGCCAGCAGCTCCGCGCCCGGGACAGGGGACCATGAGCAGTACTTC.

V usage is TRBV19 and J usage is TRBJ2-7, with D perhaps assigned TRBD1 or TRBD2 (6 bases each). The CDR3 runs 14 residues. Trimming shortened V by 6 bases and J by 4 bases, and 16 bases separated the two germline ends. From germline, CDR1 is LNHDA and CDR2 SQIVND (reference sequence). CDR3 sequence reads: CASRTQGGRYEQYF. The DNA of the CDR3 is TGTGCCAGTAGAACACAGGGAGGAAGATACGAGCAGTACTTC.

This clonotype was detected many times. This sequence joins TRBV20-1 and TRBJ2-3, with TRBD1 as a possible D gene (5 bases). This CDR3 is 14 amino acids long. The germline CDR1 and CDR2 sequences are DFQATT and SNEGSKA (reference sequence). The ends were cut back, 6 bases at V and 2 bases at J, with 15 bases in the middle. The CDR3 here is CSATDTGSTDTQYF. CDR3 bases: TGCAGTGCCACTGATACAGGTTCCACAGATACGCAGTATTTT.

The table lists this clonotype with many counts. CDR3 sequence reads: CASRARGANTEAFF. CDR3 DNA: TGTGCCAGCAGGGCCCGGGGGGCGAACACTGAAGCTTTCTTT. The chain carries TRBV6-2 or TRBV6-3 and TRBJ1-1, with D possibly TRBD1 on 6 matching bases. The CDR3 has 14 residues. Germline values: CDR1 MNHEY, CDR2 SVGEGT. Trimming shortened V by 6 bases and J by 1 base, and 12 bases separated the two germline ends.

This clonotype was seen ten or more times. The chain combines TRBV7-9 with TRBJ2-1, with a weak D call TRBD2 (6 bases). Germline CDR1 and CDR2: SEHNR and FQNEAQ (reference sequence). V was clipped by 1 base and J by 9 bases, with 16 bases between them. This CDR3 comprises 15 residues. The CDR3 protein is CASSLGRTTRGEQFF. CDR3 coding DNA: TGTGCCAGCAGCTTAGGCAGGACCACGCGGGGTGAGCAGTTCTTC.

This clonotype was recorded at least ten times. The rearrangement joins TRBV7-9 to TRBJ2-3, with TRBD2 identical over 10 bases. Trimming removed 7 bases from V and 2 bases from J; junction bases left unmatched: 6. This CDR3 is built from 15 residues. CDR1 SEHNR and CDR2 FQNEAQ come from the germline V gene (reference sequence). CDR3 sequence (DNA): TGTGCCAGCACCCACGGGACTAGCGACACAGATACGCAGTATTTT. Its translation: CASTHGTSDTDTQYF. Filled out from reference TRBV7-9 and TRBJ2-3, the complete variable domain reads DTGVSQNPRHKITKRGQNVTFRCDPISEHNRLYWYRQTLGQGPEFLTYFQNEAQLEKSRLLSDRFSAERPKGSFSTLEIQRTEQGDSAMYLCASTHGTSDTDTQYFGPGTRLTVL.

A remark on this clonotype: This may be a read error, as it is one base from a much larger clone. This rearrangement joins TRBV30 to TRBJ1-2; TRBD1 agrees at 8 bases. This CDR3 is built from 16 residues. Germline lookup yields CDR1 GTSNPN and CDR2 SVGIG (reference sequence). CDR3 DNA: TGTGCCTGGAGTGTACGGTCGCAGGGGGCTTGGTATGGCTTCACCTTC. Encoded protein: CAWSVRSQGAWYGFTF.

This clonotype appeared many times. The V gene is TRBV20-1, the J gene TRBJ1-2; D is unclear. Trimming took 0 bases from V and 2 from J, leaving 7 bases between them. CDR3 length: 13 residues. The germline gives CDR1 DFQATT, CDR2 SNEGSKA (reference sequence). The CDR3 is CSAREAENYGYTF. CDR3 nucleotides: TGCAGTGCTAGAGAAGCCGAGAACTATGGCTACACCTTC.

The chain is built from TRBV5-1 and TRBJ2-4; no firm D call. The length of the CDR3 is 17 residues. V lost 4 bases to trimming and J lost 0 bases, with 17 bases between them. In germline, CDR1 is SGHRS, CDR2 YFSETQ. The CDR3 DNA reads TGCGCCAGCAGCGCCCGAGGCTCCGACTTAGCCAAAAACATTCAGTACTTC. It encodes CASSARGSDLAKNIQYF.